A single sample is the source of the 18 T cell receptor beta chains below, sequenced in a study of T cell responses to AZD1222 COVID-19 vaccine. Clones were read by immunoSEQ multiplex PCR, and TCRdb kept only the in-frame ones, dropping some. Among 120,000 to 150,000 clones listed, 88% were seen once. The specimen comprised peripheral blood, sampled 28 days after the second dose of the MenACWY control vaccine. The receptors derive from an adult who received the MenACWY meningococcal vaccine as a control.

V gene TRBV28 combines with J gene TRBJ2-7; tentative D call: TRBD2 (6 bases). The CDR3 has 15 residues. Deletions cut 2 bases from V and 4 bases from J, with 15 bases between. The germline V gene encodes CDR1 MDHEN and CDR2 SYDVKM. The CDR3 nucleotides read TGTGCCAGCAGTTTACGGAGCGGGCCTCATTACGAGCAGTACTTC. Its translation: CASSLRSGPHYEQYF.

The J gene is TRBJ1-2, the V gene TRBV7-9; maybe TRBD1 (5 bases). V was shortened by 3 bases and J by 0 bases, with 8 bases between the two germline ends. Germline CDR1 SEHNR, CDR2 FQNEAQ (reference sequence). The length of the CDR3 is 14 residues. The CDR3 DNA reads as TGTGCCAGCAGCTTTAGGGGAGCTAACTATGGCTACACCTTC. Encoded protein: CASSFRGANYGYTF.

This chain joins TRBV5-1 and TRBJ2-7; D ambiguous. The CDR3 totals 11 residues. V lost 2 bases, J lost 5 bases, and 5 bases lay in between. CDR1 and CDR2 from the germline V gene are SGHRS and YFSETQ. CDR3: CASSFSDEQYF. CDR3 DNA sequence: TGCGCCAGCAGCTTCTCGGACGAGCAGTACTTC.

The rearrangement uses TRBV7-9 and TRBJ2-7; D is uncertain. The CDR3 length is 11 residues. V was cut by 6 bases and J by 6 bases, with 9 bases left in between. Germline CDR1 SEHNR, CDR2 FQNEAQ (reference sequence). The CDR3 loop reads CASSFRSEQYF. CDR3 in DNA: TGTGCCAGCAGTTTTCGGTCCGAGCAGTACTTC.

The chain carries TRBV4-1 and TRBJ1-2; TRBD1 matches at 7 bases. With 4 bases clipped from V and 3 bases from J, the junction kept 11 bases outside the gene matches. The CDR3 runs 16 residues. CDR1 and CDR2 (germline): MGHRA, YSYEKL. CDR3 in amino acids: CASSRSGVRGDYGYTF. The CDR3 DNA reads TGCGCCAGCAGCCGATCAGGGGTCAGGGGGGACTATGGCTACACCTTC.

This chain uses TRBV6-1 with TRBJ2-6; either TRBD1 or TRBD2 may fit D (5 bases each). The germline gives CDR1 MNHNS, CDR2 SASEGT. Trimming pared 2 bases from V and 0 bases from J, leaving 23 bases between. The CDR3 length is 21 residues. The CDR3 coding sequence is TGTGCCAGCAGTGAACAAACCCCGGGATTGAGGGGTTTCTCTGGGGCCAACGTCCTGACTTTC. Translating it yields CASSEQTPGLRGFSGANVLTF.

V is TRBV9 and J is TRBJ2-5, with TRBD2 identical over 7 bases. V lost 1 base, J lost 5 bases, and 8 bases stayed unmatched. The CDR3 covers 15 residues. CDR1 is SGDLS, CDR2 YYNGEE, per germline. The CDR3 spells CASSVLGEGRETQYF. The CDR3 DNA sequence: TGTGCCAGCAGCGTATTGGGGGAGGGCCGGGAGACCCAGTACTTC.

This rearrangement joins TRBV29-1 to TRBJ1-4; TRBD1 agrees at 8 bases. The germline gives CDR1 SQVTM, CDR2 ANQGSEA. V lost 4 bases, J lost 7 bases, and 5 bases stayed unmatched. The CDR3 sequence is 13 residues long. CDR3 in amino acids: CSVADRAGEKLFF. CDR3 sequence (DNA): TGCAGCGTTGCGGACAGGGCGGGTGAAAAACTGTTTTTT. The entire variable domain, with the rest obtained from reference TRBV29-1 and TRBJ1-4, is as follows: SAVISQKPSRDICQRGTSLTIQCQVDSQVTMMFWYRQQPGQSLTLIATANQGSEATYESGFVIDKFPISRPNLTFSTLTVSNMSPEDSSIYLCSVADRAGEKLFFGSGTQLSVL.

The V and J genes are TRBV14 and TRBJ2-1, with 8 bases aligning to TRBD2. Germline V CDR1 and CDR2: SGHDN, FVKESK. V shed 0 bases, J shed 2 bases, and the junction held 12 bases outside the gene matches. CDR3 length: 19 residues. The CDR3 DNA follows: TGTGCCAGCAGCCAAGATTGGATAGGCGGGAGGAACGCCTACAATGAGCAGTTCTTC. As protein: CASSQDWIGGRNAYNEQFF. The full variable domain, with the rest looked up from reference TRBV14 and TRBJ2-1, is EAGVTQFPSHSVIEKGQTVTLRCDPISGHDNLYWYRRVMGKEIKFLLHFVKESKQDESGMPNNRFLAERTGGTYSTLKVQPAELEDSGVYFCASSQDWIGGRNAYNEQFFGPGTRLTVL.

CDR3 DNA: TGCGCCAGCAGCCCCGCTGGGGGCGGAAGAGAAGCTTTCTTT. It is translated as CASSPAGGGREAFF. This sequence joins TRBV4-1 and TRBJ1-1; TRBD1 is a possible D gene (6 bases). The V end lost 4 bases, the J end lost 8 bases, and 17 bases lay between the germline ends. This CDR3 comprises 14 residues. Germline CDR1 MGHRA, CDR2 YSYEKL.

The chain recombines TRBV11-3 with TRBJ2-7; 11 bases are shared with TRBD2. The CDR3 is 15 amino acids. Germline loops: CDR1 SGHNT, CDR2 YENEEA. V lost 5 bases, J lost 3 bases, and 6 bases stayed unmatched. The CDR3 spells CASSTRLAGYYEQYF. The CDR3 DNA sequence: TGTGCCAGCAGCACAAGACTAGCGGGATACTACGAGCAGTACTTC. The whole variable domain, remainder taken from reference TRBV11-3 and TRBJ2-7, is EAGVVQSPRYKIIEKKQPVAFWCNPISGHNTLYWYLQNLGQGPELLIRYENEEAVDDSQLPKDRFSAERLKGVDSTLKIQPAELGDSAVYLCASSTRLAGYYEQYFGPGTRLTVT.

The chain links TRBV2 to TRBJ1-5; D is perhaps TRBD1 (5 bases). With 8 bases removed from V and 8 bases from J, the gap between germline ends came to 13 bases. Germline-derived CDR1 and CDR2 are SNHLY and FYNNEI. The CDR3 is 12 residues long. This chain's CDR3 is CASGTQGEPQHF. The DNA of the CDR3 is TGTGCCAGCGGTACTCAGGGCGAGCCCCAGCATTTT.

The chain links TRBV3-1 (or the pseudogene TRBV3-2) to TRBJ1-1; no reliable D call. The V and J ends lost 4 bases and 1 base respectively, with 7 bases between them. This CDR3 is 13 amino acids long. The germline V gene encodes CDR1 LGHDT and CDR2 YNNKEL (reference sequence). The chain's CDR3 is CASSRPGNTEAFF. Here the CDR3 DNA reads TGTGCCAGCAGCCGCCCCGGGAACACTGAAGCTTTCTTT.

The genes are TRBV4-3 and TRBJ2-5; 7 bases are shared with TRBD1. Germline-derived CDR1 and CDR2 are LGHNA and YSLEER. The junction had 9 bases not matched to a gene; V was cut back by 1 base and J by 1 base. CDR3 length: 17 amino acids. CDR3 amino acids: CASSQGGNGQAQETQYF. The CDR3, as DNA: TGCGCCAGCAGCCAAGGTGGGAATGGACAGGCCCAAGAGACCCAGTACTTC.

The chain recombines TRBV12-5 with TRBJ1-1; D remains ambiguous. The CDR3 is 13 amino acids. CDR1 is LGHNT, CDR2 FRNRAP, per germline. Trimming left V 1 base short and J 4 bases short, with 7 bases between. The CDR3: CASGLEVGTEAFF. For the CDR3, the DNA is TGTGCTAGTGGTTTGGAGGTGGGCACTGAAGCTTTCTTT.

The chain joins TRBV30 to TRBJ2-1; TRBD1 matches 8 bases. V lost 3 bases and J lost 8; bases outside the gene matches: 6. The CDR3 has 13 amino acids. Germline loops: CDR1 GTSNPN, CDR2 SVGIG (reference sequence). The chain's CDR3 is CAWSADRGYEQFF. CDR3 sequence (DNA): TGTGCCTGGAGCGCCGACAGGGGCTATGAGCAGTTCTTC.

This clone was picked up one time. V and J are TRBV7-3 and TRBJ2-7, with 10 bases lining up with TRBD1. The CDR3 spans 14 residues. Per germline, CDR1 SGHTA and CDR2 FQGTGA. V lost 4 bases to trimming and J lost 4 bases; unmatched junction nucleotides: 4. The CDR3 loop is CASSSGTGAYEQYF. CDR3 DNA: TGTGCCAGCAGCTCTGGGACAGGGGCTTACGAGCAGTACTTC.

The chain has TRBV28 and TRBJ1-1, with a weak D call TRBD1 (6 bases). The V and J ends lost 11 bases and 1 base respectively, with 17 bases between them. This CDR3 comprises 14 residues. In germline, CDR1 is MDHEN, CDR2 SYDVKM. The CDR3 DNA reads TGTGCCCACACACGGGGGCCTCCGAACACTGAAGCTTTCTTT. Translated, it gives CAHTRGPPNTEAFF.